The clone carrying this T cell receptor beta chain was detected ten times or more. With 2 bases removed from V and 7 bases from J, the gap between germline ends came to 9 bases. This CDR3 comprises 13 residues. This specimen belongs to a study of T cells after yellow fever vaccination. TCRdb re-derived calls from the 5' RACE reads in MiXCR, one entry per CDR3 protein. The sample lists about 68,000 distinct CDR3 sequences; approximately 7% were seen once. This material consisted of CD8+ T cells sorted from PBMCs, taken more than 35 days after the first yellow fever vaccination. The genes are TRBV12-3 or TRBV12-4 and TRBJ2-1; D unresolved. This clonotype was sampled from a man younger than 35 who received the YFV17D yellow fever vaccine. CDR3 in DNA: TGTGCCAGCAGTTTATCCGGTCCGAATGAGCAGTTCTTC. Its protein product is CASSLSGPNEQFF.